This is a list of T cell receptor beta chains from one sample in a study of identical twins. TCRdb fed the 5' RACE reads into MiXCR, producing one record per CDR3 protein. The table has 1.5 million to 2 million distinct CDR3 sequences, more than 30% seen once. Source material: cord blood. The receptor source for this set is a newborn girl in good health. CDR3s include the opening cysteine and the closing phenylalanine or tryptophan. The D gene is left open where the match is weak. Size is stated for part of the rows, as once, few or many counts, or as a class when the clone is expanded.

v_gene: TRBV4-2; d_gene: .; len: 13; j_gene: TRBJ2-5; abundance: .; CDR3aa: CASRGGVQETQYF; CDR3nt: TGTGCCAGCAGGGGCGGAGTCCAAGAGACCCAGTACTTC
v_gene: TRBV27; d_gene: .; len: 15; j_gene: TRBJ2-3; abundance: .; CDR3aa: CANSLFRASTDTQYF; CDR3nt: TGTGCCAACAGTTTGTTTAGGGCTAGCACAGATACGCAGTATTTT
v_gene: TRBV30; d_gene: .; len: 13; j_gene: TRBJ1-2; abundance: few; CDR3aa: CAWSVDSPYGYTF; CDR3nt: TGTGCCTGGAGTGTAGACAGTCCCTATGGCTACACCTTC
v_gene: TRBV6-5; d_gene: .; len: 14; j_gene: TRBJ1-6; abundance: .; CDR3aa: CASREGDLNPPLHF; CDR3nt: TGTGCCAGCAGAGAGGGGGACCTTAATCCACCCCTCCACTTT
v_gene: TRBV5-1; d_gene: .; len: 15; j_gene: TRBJ2-3; abundance: .; CDR3aa: CASSLGGRYTDTQYF; CDR3nt: TGCGCCAGCAGCTTGGGCGGGCGCTACACAGATACGCAGTATTTT
v_gene: TRBV15; d_gene: TRBD1; len: 14; j_gene: TRBJ1-5; abundance: few; CDR3aa: CATSRQGANQPQHF; CDR3nt: TGTGCCACCAGCAGACAGGGGGCCAATCAGCCCCAGCATTTT
v_gene: TRBV24-1; d_gene: TRBD2; len: 15; j_gene: TRBJ2-3; abundance: many; CDR3aa: CATSGRAGGPDTQYF; CDR3nt: TGTGCCACCAGTGGTAGAGCGGGAGGACCAGATACGCAGTATTTT
v_gene: TRBV6-6; d_gene: .; len: 16; j_gene: TRBJ1-1; abundance: .; CDR3aa: CASSPQGRSGNAAAFF; CDR3nt: TGTGCCAGCAGTCCCCAAGGTAGGAGTGGAAACGCGGCGGCTTTCTTT
v_gene: TRBV29-1; d_gene: TRBD1; len: 15; j_gene: TRBJ1-1; abundance: few; CDR3aa: CSVEGEDRGLTEAFF; CDR3nt: TGCAGCGTTGAAGGGGAGGACAGGGGGCTCACTGAAGCTTTCTTT
v_gene: TRBV5-1; d_gene: .; len: 15; j_gene: TRBJ2-7; abundance: few; CDR3aa: CASSLAGGLAYEQYF; CDR3nt: TGCGCCAGCAGCTTGGCGGGCGGGCTAGCCTACGAGCAGTACTTC
v_gene: TRBV20-1; d_gene: TRBD1; len: 13; j_gene: TRBJ2-7; abundance: .; CDR3aa: CSADRDRAYEQYF; CDR3nt: TGCAGTGCTGACCGGGACAGGGCCTACGAGCAGTACTTC
v_gene: TRBV20-1; d_gene: .; len: 16; j_gene: TRBJ2-4; abundance: .; CDR3aa: CSAPRLPSGSKNIQYF; CDR3nt: TGCAGTGCTCCCAGACTGCCCTCTGGGTCCAAAAACATTCAGTACTTC
v_gene: TRBV2; d_gene: .; len: 12; j_gene: TRBJ2-3; abundance: few; CDR3aa: CATQSGTDTQYF; CDR3nt: TGTGCCACCCAAAGCGGTACAGATACGCAGTATTTT
v_gene: TRBV6-5; d_gene: TRBD1; len: 15; j_gene: TRBJ2-2; abundance: .; CDR3aa: CASGSGTGYYGELFF; CDR3nt: TGTGCCAGCGGATCAGGGACAGGGTATTACGGGGAGCTGTTTTTT
v_gene: TRBV10-3; d_gene: .; len: 13; j_gene: TRBJ2-5; abundance: .; CDR3aa: CAISGQPQETQYF; CDR3nt: TGTGCCATCAGTGGCCAGCCTCAAGAGACCCAGTACTTC
v_gene: TRBV20-1; d_gene: TRBD1; len: 13; j_gene: TRBJ2-3; abundance: few; CDR3aa: CSARTGGPDTQYF; CDR3nt: TGCAGTGCCCGGACAGGGGGTCCAGATACGCAGTATTTT
v_gene: TRBV4-1; d_gene: .; len: 16; j_gene: TRBJ2-7; abundance: .; CDR3aa: CASSFGVGVSSYEQYF; CDR3nt: TGCGCCAGCAGCTTCGGAGTCGGGGTGAGCTCCTACGAGCAGTACTTC
v_gene: TRBV4-2; d_gene: .; len: 15; j_gene: TRBJ1-4; abundance: .; CDR3aa: CASSQAQGNNEKLFF; CDR3nt: TGTGCCAGCAGCCAGGCACAGGGCAATAATGAAAAACTGTTTTTT
v_gene: TRBV20-1; d_gene: .; len: 14; j_gene: TRBJ1-4; abundance: few; CDR3aa: CSAIEPRVREKLFF; CDR3nt: TGCAGTGCTATTGAACCCAGGGTTAGAGAAAAACTGTTTTTT
v_gene: TRBV6-5; d_gene: .; len: 12; j_gene: TRBJ2-1; abundance: many; CDR3aa: CASTRGYNEQFF; CDR3nt: TGTGCCAGCACTAGGGGCTACAATGAGCAGTTCTTC